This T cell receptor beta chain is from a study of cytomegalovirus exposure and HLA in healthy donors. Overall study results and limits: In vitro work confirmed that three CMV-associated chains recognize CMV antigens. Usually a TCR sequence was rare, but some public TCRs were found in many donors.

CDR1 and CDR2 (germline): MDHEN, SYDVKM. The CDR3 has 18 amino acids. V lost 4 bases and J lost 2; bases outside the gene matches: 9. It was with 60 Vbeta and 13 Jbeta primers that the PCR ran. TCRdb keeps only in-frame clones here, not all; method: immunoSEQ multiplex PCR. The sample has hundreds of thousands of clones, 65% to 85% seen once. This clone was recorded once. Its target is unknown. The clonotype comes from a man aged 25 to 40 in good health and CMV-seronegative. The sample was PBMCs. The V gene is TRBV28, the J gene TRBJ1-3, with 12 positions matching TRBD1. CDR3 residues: CASSWGQGAPGPGNTIYF. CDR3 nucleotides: TGTGCCAGCAGTTGGGGACAGGGGGCGCCGGGTCCTGGAAACACCATATATTTT.